This T cell receptor beta chain was sequenced for a study of T cell changes during pregnancy in multiple sclerosis. TCRdb's copy holds only in-frame clones and misses some; the assay was immunoSEQ multiplex PCR. In the table there are about 92,000 clones, 90% to 95% of which are singletons. Germline trimming cut 4 bases from V and 5 bases from J; bases unmatched to any gene: 9. There are 15 residues in the CDR3. The germline CDR1 and CDR2 sequences are MNHNY and SVGAGI (reference sequence). Sequencing was performed on peripheral blood, taken in the first trimester of pregnancy. The genes are TRBV6-6 and TRBJ1-1, with 8 bases matching TRBD1. The TCR sequence derives from a female donor with multiple sclerosis, enrolled in a pregnancy study. CDR3 protein: CASSFKRQGATEAFF. CDR3 bases: TGTGCCAGCAGTTTTAAGCGCCAGGGGGCAACTGAAGCTTTCTTT.